This T cell receptor (beta chain) originates from a study of OX40 agonist ivuxolimab in advanced cancers. With 0 bases removed from V and 11 bases from J, the gap between germline ends came to 11 bases. CDR3 length: 13 amino acids. Germline V gene lookup returns CDR1 MGHRA and CDR2 YSYEKL. The assay was immunoSEQ multiplex PCR, and TCRdb's table has in-frame clones only and misses some. The profile shows 77,000 or so clones, more than 85% of them singletons. The clonotype was recovered from an adult with an advanced solid tumor such as melanoma, head and neck, liver or kidney cancer. The sequencing used CD4+ or CD8+ T cells sorted from blood, collected in a trial of the OX40 agonist ivuxolimab. The J gene is TRBJ1-3, the V gene TRBV4-1; D is unresolved. The CDR3 loop reads CASSQDPISPIYF. CDR3 sequence (DNA): TGCGCCAGCAGCCAAGATCCTATCTCACCCATATATTTT.